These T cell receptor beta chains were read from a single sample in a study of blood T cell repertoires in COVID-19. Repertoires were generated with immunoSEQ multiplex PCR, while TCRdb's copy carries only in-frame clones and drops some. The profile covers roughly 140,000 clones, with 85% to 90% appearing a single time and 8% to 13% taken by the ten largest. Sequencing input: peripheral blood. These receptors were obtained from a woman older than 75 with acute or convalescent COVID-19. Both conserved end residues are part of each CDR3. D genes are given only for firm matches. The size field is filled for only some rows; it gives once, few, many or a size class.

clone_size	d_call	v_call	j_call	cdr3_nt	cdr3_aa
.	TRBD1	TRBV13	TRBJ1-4	TGTGCCAGCAGCTACAGACAGGGGGCAAAGGCTTGGGATGAAAAACTGTTTTTT	CASSYRQGAKAWDEKLFF
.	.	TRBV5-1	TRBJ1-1	TGCGCCAGCAGCAGTCAGGGGCAGAACACTGAAGCTTTCTTT	CASSSQGQNTEAFF
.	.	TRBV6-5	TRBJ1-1	TGTGCCAGCCAAACAGCGAACACTGAAGCTTTCTTT	CASQTANTEAFF
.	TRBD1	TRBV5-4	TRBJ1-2	TGTGCCAGCATGAGACAGGGGGTTAACTATGGCTACACCTTC	CASMRQGVNYGYTF
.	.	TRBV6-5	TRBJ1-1	TGTGCCAGCGGAAATGGGGGGACCATTGAAGCTTTCTTT	CASGNGGTIEAFF
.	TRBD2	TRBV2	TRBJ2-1	TGTGCCAGCATGTCCAGGGGACTAGCGTCCTACAATGAGCAGTTCTTC	CASMSRGLASYNEQFF
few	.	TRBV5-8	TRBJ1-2	TGTGCCAGCACCCTCGGAGGGGCCTATGGCTACACCTTC	CASTLGGAYGYTF
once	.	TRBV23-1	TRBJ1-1	TGCGCCAGCAGTCGAAGGGACCCCCGCGGGGTGAACACTGAAGCTTTCTTT	CASSRRDPRGVNTEAFF
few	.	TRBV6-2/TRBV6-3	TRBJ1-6	TGTGCCAGCAGTTACTCGAGTCGGGTGGAATCGCCCCTCCACTTT	CASSYSSRVESPLHF
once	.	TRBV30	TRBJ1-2	TGTGCCTGGAGTGAAGGGGCGTATGATGGCTACACCTTC	CAWSEGAYDGYTF
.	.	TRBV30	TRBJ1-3	TGTGCCTGGAGTGTGGGGGGGCTATCCGGAAACACCATATATTTT	CAWSVGGLSGNTIYF
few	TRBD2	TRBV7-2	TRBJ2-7	TGTGCCAGCAGCTTAGTCGCGGGGGGGACCCCCTACGAGCAGTACTTC	CASSLVAGGTPYEQYF
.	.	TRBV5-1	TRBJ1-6	TGCGCCAGCAGCTTGGCCGGGGGGTATAATTCACCCCTCCACTTT	CASSLAGGYNSPLHF
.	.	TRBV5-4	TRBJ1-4	TGTGCCAGCAGCTTGGAATCCGGGGAAAAACTGTTTTTT	CASSLESGEKLFF
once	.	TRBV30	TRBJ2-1	TGTGCCTGGAGTCACGACACTTACAATGAGCAGTTCTTC	CAWSHDTYNEQFF
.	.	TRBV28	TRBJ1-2	TGTGCCAGCAGTTTAAGCAACTATGGCTACACCTTC	CASSLSNYGYTF
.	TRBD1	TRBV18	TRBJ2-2	TGTGCCAGCTCTCCCGGGACAGGGGGACGCTTGTCCGGGGAGCTGTTTTTT	CASSPGTGGRLSGELFF
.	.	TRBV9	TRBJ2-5	TGTGCCAGCAGCGTAGTCGGCGGGGAAGGGACCCAGTACTTC	CASSVVGGEGTQYF
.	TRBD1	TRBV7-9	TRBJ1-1	TGTGCCAGCAGCCCTCGACAGCTTCGGACAGGGAGTCACACTGAAGCTTTCTTT	CASSPRQLRTGSHTEAFF
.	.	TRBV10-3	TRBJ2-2	TGTGCCATCAGTGAGTTGGCGACTTCGAACACCGGGGAGCTGTTTTTT	CAISELATSNTGELFF